This paragraph covers one T cell receptor beta chain sequence. Its target is unknown. These data belong to a study of immune heterogeneity within non-small cell lung tumors. For the study at large: There were a few squamous cell carcinomas, fewer than eleven non-squamous carcinomas and 1 tumor not otherwise specified.

The CDR3 is made up of 13 amino acids. In germline, CDR1 is LNHDA, CDR2 SQIVND (reference sequence). J was trimmed by 0 bases and V by 6 bases; bases with no gene match: 1. At around 600 ng per sample, bulk tumor genomic DNA provided the template. The authors collected several far-apart biopsies from each primary tumor during surgery. Patients underwent curative surgery for non-small cell lung cancer (untreated and newly diagnosed). Study-level findings and limits: Identical dominant CDR3 beta clonotypes recurred among a patient's tumor sites, alongside site-unique high-frequency clones.

CDR3 of TCR beta was amplified by multiplex PCR that used 32 V and 13 J primers. Each CDR3 protein is one row after TCRdb ran MiXCR on the multiplex PCR reads. The sample records some 30,000 distinct CDR3 sequences, 28% being singletons. This chain joins TRBV19 and TRBJ1-1, with 7 bases identical to TRBD1. The source material was lung tumor tissue. This sequence originates from a man aged 35-49 years with non-small cell lung cancer. CDR3 DNA: TGTGCCAGTAGGGGACAGATGAACACTGAAGCTTTCTTT. Translated, it gives CASRGQMNTEAFF. Full variable domain (missing parts from reference TRBV19 and TRBJ1-1): DGGITQSPKYLFRKEGQNVTLSCEQNLNHDAMYWYRQDPGQGLRLIYYSQIVNDFQKGDIAEGYSVSREKKESFPLTVTSAQKNPTAFYLCASRGQMNTEAFFGQGTRLTVV.